This TCR beta chain was captured by sequencing in a study of T-cell reconstitution after alpha-beta-depleted transplantation in children. The study, taken as a whole, reports: Among T cells one year after transplant, newly produced cells accounted for most counts and diversity. There were reportedly several hundred expanded graft clones from which alpha-beta T cells came about two months after transplant.

Unique molecular identifiers were used in preparing the TCRbeta library. A single record per CDR3 protein comes from TCRdb applying MiXCR to the PCR reads. The data show almost 600,000 distinct CDR3 sequences, 25% to 30% seen once. V gave up 0 bases and J gave up 5 bases; unmatched junction bases: 6. Germline CDR1 and CDR2: DFQATT and SNEGSKA (reference sequence). This CDR3 region has 15 residues. On this clonotype: What it binds is not known.

The chain carries TRBV20-1 and TRBJ2-1, with 8 bases aligning to TRBD2. The receptor comes from a boy in the first two years of life with Wiskott-Aldrich syndrome, due to receive a stem cell transplant. The starting material was PBMCs, obtained before TCRalphabeta/CD19-depleted stem cell transplant. In DNA, the CDR3 is TGCAGTGCTAGAGAGCTCCTAGCGGGCGACAATGAGCAGTTCTTC. This sequence encodes CSARELLAGDNEQFF.